This TCR beta chain came from a study of cytomegalovirus exposure and HLA in healthy donors. Study-wide context: A preliminary data release comprised 80 million to 95 million unique TCRs obtained from HLA-typed donors. Study-wide findings and caveats: Compared with the approximately 670-donor mean, an Asian-associated ancestry cluster reportedly had fewer N-insertions, according to a later analysis.

Concerning this clone: Its antigen remains unidentified.

Germline CDR1 reads LGHNA; CDR2 reads YNFKEQ. This CDR3 has 16 residues. Deletions cut 2 bases from V and 0 bases from J, with 11 bases between. Amplification used 60 Vbeta primers and 13 Jbeta primers. TCRdb's copy holds only in-frame clones and misses some; the assay was immunoSEQ multiplex PCR. Seen here are roughly 150,000 clones, roughly 85% observed once, and the top ten hold 2% to 2.5%. This TCR was sampled from a woman aged 18-29 years in good health and CMV-seronegative. Sequencing was performed on PBMCs. The chain links TRBV4-2 to TRBJ1-3; the D is unclear. This CDR3 reads CASSQQDWDSGNTIYF. As DNA, the CDR3 is TGTGCCAGCAGCCAACAGGACTGGGACTCTGGAAACACCATATATTTT.